The rows below give T cell receptor beta chains drawn from one sample of a study of blood T cell repertoires in COVID-19. Measured with immunoSEQ multiplex PCR; TCRdb has only the in-frame clones, and not every one. Here the sample spans about 190,000 clones, over 75% being singletons. Sequencing was performed on peripheral blood. The receptors here all came from a woman aged 40 to 49 who had recovered from COVID-19. CDR3s include the opening cysteine and the closing phenylalanine or tryptophan.

J | V | CDR3
TRBJ2-1 | TRBV27 | CASSPPHNSGWSYNEQFF
TRBJ1-1 | TRBV6-6 | CASSPTTGVPPGWTEAFF
TRBJ2-5 | TRBV3-1/TRBV3-2 | CASSPTRSETQYF
TRBJ2-7 | TRBV29-1 | CSVDSGVHEQYF
TRBJ1-5 | TRBV3-1/TRBV3-2 | CASSQDLTGNQPQHF
TRBJ2-7 | TRBV6-5 | CASSPQGGITYEQYF
TRBJ1-5 | TRBV10-3 | CAISEGATDQPQHF
TRBJ1-5 | TRBV27 | CASSLSSVTSNQPQHF
TRBJ1-5 | TRBV18 | CASSPINAGANQPQHF
TRBJ1-4 | TRBV2 | CASSQRTGGNEKLFF
TRBJ2-7 | TRBV12-3/TRBV12-4 | CASSQTGRYEQYF
TRBJ2-6 | TRBV2 | CASSTWRAATHHSGANVLTF
TRBJ1-5 | TRBV19 | CASSNIQGANQPQHF
TRBJ1-4 | TRBV7-8 | CASSFQLPGQGAIEKLFF
TRBJ2-7 | TRBV7-8 | CASSAGGINEQYF
TRBJ2-3 | TRBV2 | CASSIETAGTDTQYF
TRBJ2-1 | TRBV10-2 | CASRQDRRGGNEQFF
TRBJ2-1 | TRBV4-1 | CASSQEGGQGHNEQFF
TRBJ2-7 | TRBV5-1 | CASSLDRAGGYEQYF
TRBJ2-2 | TRBV7-3 | CASSSNGRAGELFF
TRBJ2-3 | TRBV28 | CASSPSSGGGWDTQYF
TRBJ1-5 | TRBV7-2 | CASSLVGTENQPQHF
TRBJ1-5 | TRBV6-5 | CASSYSGAALNQPQHF
TRBJ2-2 | TRBV28 | CASGRVRNTGELFF